Here is one TCR beta chain with its context. Antigen specificity is unknown. This entry belongs to a study of brain T cells in children with intractable seizures. Study-wide findings and caveats: HCMV serostatus was not known, and viral specificity came from CDR3 similarity only.

CDR1 and CDR2 (germline): PRHDT, FYEKMQ (reference sequence). The CDR3 consists of 11 residues. The ends were cut back, 1 base at V and 10 bases at J, with 5 bases in the middle. The protocol was immunoSEQ multiplex PCR, while the TCRdb copy is restricted to in-frame clones and leaves out a portion. The data show under 400,000 clones, with about 93% seen just once and 5% to 7% held by the top ten. Time point in this sample: blood from clinic visit 5 months post-surgery; TSC patient then seizure free. Sequencing was limited to surgery cases with top T cell transcript signatures in brain tissue. Before surgery, patients took at least one anti-epileptic drug.

The genes are TRBV13 and TRBJ2-1; D may be TRBD2 (5 bases). The sequenced sample was peripheral blood, obtained more than 4 months after surgery. The clonotype comes from a boy in the first two years of life with tuberous sclerosis and intractable seizures. The CDR3 here is CASSLAGEQFF. Written as DNA, the CDR3 is TGTGCCAGCAGCTTAGCGGGAGAGCAGTTCTTC.